These T cell receptor beta chains were read from a single sample in a study of Graves' ophthalmopathy and Graves' hyperthyroidism. TCRdb called the multiplex PCR reads again in MiXCR, with one record for every CDR3 protein. The sample includes more than 300,000 distinct CDR3 sequences, 15% of them seen just once. What was sequenced was peripheral blood. The receptor set was obtained from a woman aged 18-29 years with stable Graves' hyperthyroidism. Both conserved end residues are part of each CDR3. A D gene is named only where the DNA matches it firmly. Size tells how often a clone was seen (once, few, many) or the class of an expanded clone, and some rows leave it out.

many,TRBV28,TRBJ1-5,TRBD1,CASGTGISNQPQHF,TGTGCCAGCGGGACAGGGATAAGCAATCAGCCCCAGCATTTT
NA,TRBV6-1,TRBJ2-7,NA,CASTVGSSYEQYF,TGTGCCAGCACTGTCGGGAGTTCCTACGAGCAGTACTTC
many,TRBV27,TRBJ1-3,NA,CASSPQIRGNTIYF,TGTGCCAGCAGTCCCCAGATCCGTGGAAACACCATATATTTT
many,TRBV12-3/TRBV12-4,TRBJ2-5,TRBD2,CASSRRGGLGETQYF,TGTGCCAGCAGTCGACGGGGGGGGCTAGGGGAGACCCAGTACTTC
NA,TRBV11-3,TRBJ1-1,TRBD1,CASSEGQGGDTEAFF,TGTGCCAGCAGCGAGGGACAGGGAGGGGACACTGAAGCTTTCTTT
few,TRBV7-2,TRBJ2-7,TRBD1,CASSLSLVRTGPSYEQYF,TGTGCCAGCAGCTTAAGCCTAGTTAGGACAGGGCCCTCCTACGAGCAGTACTTC
many,TRBV6-2/TRBV6-3,TRBJ1-5,TRBD1,CASRSGTGRGPQHF,TGTGCCAGCAGGTCCGGGACAGGACGTGGCCCCCAGCATTTT
NA,TRBV5-1,TRBJ1-2,NA,CASQLSTENYGYTF,TGCGCCAGCCAACTTTCGACAGAAAACTATGGCTACACCTTC
NA,TRBV5-1,TRBJ2-5,NA,CASSLEQLGTQYF,TGCGCCAGCAGCTTGGAGCAACTGGGGACCCAGTACTTC
NA,TRBV7-2,TRBJ1-5,TRBD1,CASSLRTGGQPQHF,TGTGCCAGCAGCTTAAGGACAGGGGGACAGCCCCAGCATTTT
many,TRBV19,TRBJ1-5,NA,CASSIQGVYSNQPQHF,TGTGCCAGTAGTATTCAGGGCGTCTATAGCAATCAGCCCCAGCATTTT
many,TRBV7-9,TRBJ2-5,NA,CASSSPLETQYF,TGTGCCAGCAGCTCACCTCTAGAGACCCAGTACTTC
few,TRBV4-2,TRBJ2-5,TRBD2,CASSQVGTSGAGETQYF,TGTGCCAGCAGCCAAGTGGGGACTAGCGGGGCGGGAGAGACCCAGTACTTC
many,TRBV7-3,TRBJ2-7,TRBD1,CASSTGQGHEQYF,TGTGCCAGCAGTACGGGACAGGGCCACGAGCAGTACTTC